Listed below are T cell receptor beta chains from one sample, sequenced in a study of CD8 T cell repertoires and HIV-1 epitope variants. The antigens for these receptors are not known. Assay used: immunoSEQ multiplex PCR; TCRdb lists only in-frame clones, some missing. There are some 4,900 clones in the sample; 66% occur only once, and less than 50% lies in the top ten. Sequences were obtained from cultured CD8+ T cells derived from PBMCs. The source is a male donor with HIV. Each CDR3 is given with its conserved first and last residue. A D gene is named only where the DNA matches it firmly. Rows may omit the clone size; those that give it use once, few, many or a size class.

d_call	v_call	j_call	clone_size	cdr3_nt	cdr3_aa
-	TRBV15	TRBJ2-6	-	TGTGCCACCAGCAGAGATTTAGGTACTGGTCTCTCTGGGGCCAACGTCCTGACTTTC	CATSRDLGTGLSGANVLTF
TRBD1	TRBV7-2	TRBJ2-1	-	TGTGCCAGCTCCGGGACAGGGTACAATGAGCAGTTCTTC	CASSGTGYNEQFF
-	TRBV28	TRBJ1-2	-	TGTGCCAGCAGTGCGCCCAACGTGGACAGCCTCAGTGGCTACACCTTC	CASSAPNVDSLSGYTF
-	TRBV2	TRBJ1-1	-	TGTGCCAGCAGTACAGGGTTGAACACTGAAGCTTTCTTT	CASSTGLNTEAFF
TRBD2	TRBV2	TRBJ2-1	-	TGTGCCAGCAGTGAAGCGGGAGGGCAATACAATGAGCAGTTCTTC	CASSEAGGQYNEQFF
-	TRBV5-4	TRBJ2-2	few	TGTGCCAGCAGCTTGGTCGACACCGGGGAGCTGTTTTTT	CASSLVDTGELFF
TRBD2	TRBV13	TRBJ2-2	-	TGTGCCAGCAGCTTAGGTTGGGCTAGCGGGAGCACCGGGGAGCTGTTTTTT	CASSLGWASGSTGELFF
-	TRBV9	TRBJ2-2	-	TGTGCCAGCGGCCAAGACACCGGGGAGCTGTTTTTT	CASGQDTGELFF
-	TRBV7-8	TRBJ2-5	once	TGTGCCAGCAGCTTAGACCTTCGCAGGGGAACTAAAGGAGAGACCCAGTACTTC	CASSLDLRRGTKGETQYF
-	TRBV19	TRBJ1-5	-	TGTGCCAGTACCCAGTCCTGGGATCAGCCCCAGCATTTT	CASTQSWDQPQHF
-	TRBV6-6	TRBJ2-7	-	TGTGCCAGCAGTCCAGGGGACTACGAGCAGTACTTC	CASSPGDYEQYF
-	TRBV28	TRBJ1-1	-	TGTGCCAGCAGAAGCACTGAAGCTTTCTTT	CASRSTEAFF
-	TRBV13	TRBJ1-2	-	TGTGCCAGCAGCTTTGGGGCAGGTGATGGCTACACCTTC	CASSFGAGDGYTF
-	TRBV6-6	TRBJ1-5	-	TGTGCCAGCAGCGGTCGAAGGGAAGAGCCCCAGCATTTT	CASSGRREEPQHF
-	TRBV5-1	TRBJ2-3	-	TGCGCCAGCAGCTTGGGTGGGGATACGCAGTATTTT	CASSLGGDTQYF
-	TRBV30	TRBJ2-1	-	TGTGCCTGGAGAGAGCTTTCCTACAATGAGCAGTTCTTC	CAWRELSYNEQFF
-	TRBV4-2	TRBJ2-1	-	TGTGCCAGCAGCCAAGAGGTACAGCAGAGCTCCTACAATGAGCAGTTCTTC	CASSQEVQQSSYNEQFF
-	TRBV27	TRBJ1-2	once	TGTGCCAGCAGTTTAAACGAGCAGGTCTATGGCTACACCTTC	CASSLNEQVYGYTF
-	TRBV2	TRBJ2-7	-	TGTGCCAGCAGTGAAAGACTGGCAGCTGTTTACGAGCAGTACTTC	CASSERLAAVYEQYF
TRBD2	TRBV4-2	TRBJ2-1	-	TGTGCCAGCAGCCAACTGGCTAGCGGGAGTCGGGGCTACAATGAGCAGTTCTTC	CASSQLASGSRGYNEQFF
TRBD1	TRBV6-6	TRBJ1-1	-	TGTGCCAGCAGTGCCACAGGGGGCACTGAAGCTTTCTTT	CASSATGGTEAFF
-	TRBV2	TRBJ2-1	-	TGTGCCAGCAGTGATATAGACTACTACAATGAGCAGTTCTTC	CASSDIDYYNEQFF
-	TRBV6-4	TRBJ1-1	-	TGTGCCAGCACCCAATACCCCCAAGGAGATTTGAACACTGAAGCTTTCTTT	CASTQYPQGDLNTEAFF
-	TRBV19	TRBJ1-1	-	TGTGCCAGTAGTATAGCGGTGAACACTGAAGCTTTCTTT	CASSIAVNTEAFF
-	TRBV9	TRBJ2-3	once	TGTGCCAGCAGCGGCGGGGTCCTCCAAGATACGCAGTATTTT	CASSGGVLQDTQYF
-	TRBV7-9	TRBJ1-4	-	TGTGCCAGCAGCTTCGGGGGGACTAATGAAAAACTGTTTTTT	CASSFGGTNEKLFF